Detailed here is one T cell receptor (beta chain). Clones were sequenced by immunoSEQ multiplex PCR, and TCRdb holds only the in-frame ones, with some missing. The sample shows 630,000 or so clones, 87% of them seen only once. CDR1 is SGHVS, CDR2 FQNEAQ, per germline. Trimming at V came to 5 bases and at J to 7 bases, leaving 22 bases not matched to a gene. CDR3 size: 20 residues. This record belongs to a study of shared T cell receptors in the human thymus. This same sample was also taken into another study, of human thymus T cells. That investigation notes: Resections from corrective heart surgery provided thymus tissue.

Sequenced input: thymocytes. This receptor was taken from a boy younger than two with a congenital heart defect. V and J are TRBV7-8 and TRBJ2-2; 10 nucleotides line up with TRBD1. CDR3 protein: CASSLSMFGTGATGDGELFF. CDR3 in DNA: TGTGCCAGCAGCCTATCAATGTTTGGGACAGGGGCGACGGGAGACGGGGAGCTGTTTTTT.